The clone carrying this T cell receptor beta chain was observed at least ten times. TCRdb reanalyzed the PCR reads via MiXCR. The table lists some 30,000 clones, less than 14% of them singletons. These data originate in a study of metastatic and nonmetastatic thyroid tumors. Germline V gene sequence: CDR1 MNHEY, CDR2 SMNVEV (reference sequence). J lost 3 bases, V lost 7 bases, and 9 bases had no gene match. This CDR3 is 15 amino acids long. Thyroid surgery was performed in patients who had received no treatment beforehand. Material: blood. This chain links TRBV27 with TRBJ2-1; 7 bases match TRBD2. The sequence was collected from a female donor with papillary thyroid cancer or a benign thyroid nodule (not recorded which). Some clones in this sample may be carry-over from other donors' samples. DNA of the CDR3: TGTGCCAGCACTCCGTTGGGGGGGGGCTACAATGAGCAGTTCTTC. Protein sequence: CASTPLGGGYNEQFF.